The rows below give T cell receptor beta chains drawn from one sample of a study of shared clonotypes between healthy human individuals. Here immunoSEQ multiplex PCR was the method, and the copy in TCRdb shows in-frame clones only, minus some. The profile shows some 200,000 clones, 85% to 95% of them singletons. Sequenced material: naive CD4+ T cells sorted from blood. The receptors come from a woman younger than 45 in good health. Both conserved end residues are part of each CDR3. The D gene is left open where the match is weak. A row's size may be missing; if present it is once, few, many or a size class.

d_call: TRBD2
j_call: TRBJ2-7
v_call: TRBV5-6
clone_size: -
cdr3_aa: CASSHLTSGRSEQYF
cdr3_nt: TGTGCCAGCAGCCACCTGACTAGCGGGAGGTCAGAGCAGTACTTC

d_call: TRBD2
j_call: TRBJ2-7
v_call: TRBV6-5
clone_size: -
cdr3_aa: CASSYSRGEGEQYF
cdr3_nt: TGTGCCAGCAGTTACTCTCGGGGGGAGGGCGAGCAGTACTTC

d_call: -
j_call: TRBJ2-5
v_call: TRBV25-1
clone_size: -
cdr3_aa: CASSDHFGQETQYF
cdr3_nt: TGTGCCAGCAGTGATCACTTCGGACAAGAGACCCAGTACTTC

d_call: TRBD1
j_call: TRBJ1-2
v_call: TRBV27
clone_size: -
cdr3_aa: CASSLTGVGYTF
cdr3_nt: TGTGCCAGCAGCCTGACAGGGGTAGGCTACACCTTC

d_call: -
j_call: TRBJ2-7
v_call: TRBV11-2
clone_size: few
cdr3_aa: CASSPPAGYEQYF
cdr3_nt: TGTGCCAGCAGCCCCCCAGCGGGCTACGAGCAGTACTTC

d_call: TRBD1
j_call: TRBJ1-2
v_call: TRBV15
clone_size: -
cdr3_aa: CATSRSGTGIFGYTF
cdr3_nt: TGTGCCACCAGCAGATCCGGGACAGGGATCTTTGGCTACACCTTC

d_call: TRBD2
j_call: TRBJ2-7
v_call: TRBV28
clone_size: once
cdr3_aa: CASSLDQTSGRAIPYEQYF
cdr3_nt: TGTGCCAGCAGTTTAGACCAGACTAGCGGGAGGGCCATTCCCTACGAGCAGTACTTC

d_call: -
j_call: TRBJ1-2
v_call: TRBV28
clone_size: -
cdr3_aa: CASSFGGTYGYTF
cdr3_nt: TGTGCCAGCAGTTTTGGGGGGACCTATGGCTACACCTTC

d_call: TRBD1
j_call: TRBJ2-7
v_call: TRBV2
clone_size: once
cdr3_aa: CASSKQGIPYEQYF
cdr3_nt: TGTGCCAGCAGCAAACAGGGGATCCCCTACGAGCAGTACTTC

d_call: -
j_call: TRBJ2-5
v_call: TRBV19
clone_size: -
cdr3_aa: CATAGTQETQYF
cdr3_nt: TGTGCCACCGCCGGGACCCAAGAGACCCAGTACTTC

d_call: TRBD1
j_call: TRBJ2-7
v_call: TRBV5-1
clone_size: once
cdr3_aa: CASSRSGQGPYEQYF
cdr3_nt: TGCGCCAGCAGCCGCTCGGGACAGGGTCCCTACGAGCAGTACTTC

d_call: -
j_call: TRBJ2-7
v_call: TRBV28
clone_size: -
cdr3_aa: CASSSRVYEQYF
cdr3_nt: TGTGCCAGCAGTTCCAGAGTCTACGAGCAGTACTTC

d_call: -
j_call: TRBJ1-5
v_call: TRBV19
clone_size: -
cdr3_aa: CATGNQPQHF
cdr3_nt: TGTGCCACAGGAAATCAGCCCCAGCATTTT

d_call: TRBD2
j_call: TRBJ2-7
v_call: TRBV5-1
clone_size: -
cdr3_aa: CASKRAGANYYEQYF
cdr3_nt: TGCGCCAGCAAACGAGCGGGGGCAAACTACTACGAGCAGTACTTC

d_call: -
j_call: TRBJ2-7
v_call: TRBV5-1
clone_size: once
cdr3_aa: CASSLLGRLSYEQYF
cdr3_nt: TGCGCCAGCAGCTTGTTGGGGCGGCTTTCCTACGAGCAGTACTTC

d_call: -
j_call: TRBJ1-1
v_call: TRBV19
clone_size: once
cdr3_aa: CASSNYHRDGYAEAFF
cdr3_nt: TGTGCCAGTAGTAATTACCACAGGGACGGCTATGCTGAAGCTTTCTTT

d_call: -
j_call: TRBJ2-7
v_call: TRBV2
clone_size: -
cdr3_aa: CASSKNSYEQYF
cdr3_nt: TGTGCCAGCTCGAAAAACTCCTACGAGCAGTACTTC

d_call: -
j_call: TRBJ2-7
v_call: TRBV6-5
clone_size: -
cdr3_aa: CASSYSIADTYEQYF
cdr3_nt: TGTGCCAGCAGTTACTCTATAGCGGATACCTACGAGCAGTACTTC

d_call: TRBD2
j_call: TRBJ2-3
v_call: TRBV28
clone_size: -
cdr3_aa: CASRGLVADTQYF
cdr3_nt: TGTGCCAGCAGGGGACTAGTGGCAGATACGCAGTATTTT

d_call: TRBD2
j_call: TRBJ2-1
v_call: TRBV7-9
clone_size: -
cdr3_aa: CASGGGLSSYNEQFF
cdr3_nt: TGTGCCAGCGGCGGGGGTTTAAGCTCCTACAATGAGCAGTTCTTC

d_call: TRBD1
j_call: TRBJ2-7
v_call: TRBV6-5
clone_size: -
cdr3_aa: CASSTDRVQAYEQYF
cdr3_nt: TGTGCCAGCAGCACCGACAGGGTTCAGGCCTACGAGCAGTACTTC

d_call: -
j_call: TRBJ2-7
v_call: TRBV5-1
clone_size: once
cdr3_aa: CASSPGGGSSYEQYF
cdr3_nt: TGCGCCAGCAGCCCGGGGGGCGGGAGCTCCTACGAGCAGTACTTC

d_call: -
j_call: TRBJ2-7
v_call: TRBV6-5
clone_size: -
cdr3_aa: CASSYSRTTTYEQYF
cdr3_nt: TGTGCCAGCAGTTACTCGAGGACAACTACCTACGAGCAGTACTTC